Below, 24 T cell receptor beta chains from the same sample are listed, as sequenced in a study of cytomegalovirus exposure and HLA in healthy donors. The PCR employed 60 Vbeta primers together with 13 Jbeta primers. The table came from immunoSEQ multiplex PCR; TCRdb's copy has only in-frame clones and leaves some out. The sample consists of 98,000 or so clones, about 83% of them appearing once. Sequencing was performed on PBMCs. These receptors were obtained from a man aged 55 to 70 in good health and CMV-seropositive.

The chain carries TRBV11-2 and TRBJ2-1; D may be TRBD2 (7 bases). V lost 3 bases to trimming and J lost 8 bases, with 14 bases between them. The CDR3 totals 14 residues. CDR1 SGHAT and CDR2 FQNNGV come from the germline V gene. CDR3 amino acids: CASSFTSEGDEQFF. CDR3 nucleotides: TGTGCCAGCAGCTTCACTAGCGAGGGGGATGAGCAGTTCTTC.

The chain has TRBV5-1 and TRBJ2-2; TRBD1 agrees at 7 bases. Germline V gives CDR1 SGHRS, CDR2 YFSETQ. V lost 4 bases to trimming and J lost 3 bases; unmatched junction nucleotides: 6. This CDR3 is built from 15 residues. The CDR3 region has the DNA TGCGCCAGCAGCCTGGGGGACAGAGACACCGGGGAGCTGTTTTTT. This codes for CASSLGDRDTGELFF.

The chain is built from TRBV28 and TRBJ2-5; TRBD1 agrees at 9 bases. The last part of the DNA fits TRBJ2-7 better; the J call may be wrong. Germline CDR1 reads MDHEN; CDR2 reads SYDVKM. This CDR3 has 14 residues. The CDR3 protein is CASSPSGQGYEQYF. The CDR3 nucleotides are TGTGCCAGCAGTCCCTCGGGACAGGGCTACGAGCAGTACTTC.

This chain joins TRBV28 and TRBJ2-1; 7 bases agree with TRBD1. V trimming: 6 bases; J trimming: 9 bases; junction bases outside the gene matches: 11. The CDR3 contains 14 residues. Germline loops: CDR1 MDHEN, CDR2 SYDVKM. Written as DNA, the CDR3 is TGTGCCAGCAGAGTCGACAGGGACCGGTTTGAGCAGTTCTTC. Encoded protein: CASRVDRDRFEQFF.

The rearrangement uses TRBV10-3 and TRBJ2-7, with a possible D match to TRBD1 (5 bases). CDR3 length: 15 amino acids. V lost 10 bases and J lost 1, with 20 bases in between. Germline loops: CDR1 ENHRY, CDR2 SYGVKD. CDR3: CATLGQSGRSYEQYF. Here the CDR3 DNA reads TGTGCCACCCTAGGACAATCAGGAAGGTCCTACGAGCAGTACTTC.

This clone was seen a single time. The V and J genes are TRBV12-5 and TRBJ2-7; D is possibly TRBD1 (6 bases). Germline CDR1 LGHNT, CDR2 FRNRAP. V shed 1 base and J shed 4 bases, with 14 bases lying between them. The CDR3 is 15 amino acids. The CDR3 sequence: CASGLAWDKGYEQYF. Here the CDR3 DNA reads TGTGCTAGTGGTTTGGCATGGGACAAGGGTTACGAGCAGTACTTC.

The chain has TRBV5-4 and TRBJ2-5; possibly TRBD1 for D (5 bases). The CDR3 is made up of 13 amino acids. V dropped 0 bases and J dropped 2 bases, with 5 bases sitting between them. Germline V gene data show CDR1 as SGHNT and CDR2 as YYREEE (reference sequence). In DNA, the CDR3 is TGTGCCAGCAGCTTGGGGACACAAGAGACCCAGTACTTC. Its protein product is CASSLGTQETQYF.

The gene calls are TRBV27 and TRBJ2-1, with D possibly TRBD2 on 7 matching bases. Germline-derived CDR1 and CDR2 are MNHEY and SMNVEV (reference sequence). This CDR3 contains 15 residues. V lost 0 bases, J lost 9 bases, and 15 bases lay in between. The CDR3 DNA follows: TGTGCCAGCAGTTTATCGGGAGGGGGGCTCAGTGAGCAGTTCTTC. Translation: CASSLSGGGLSEQFF.

The rearrangement uses TRBV5-1 and TRBJ2-7, with a possible D match to TRBD1 (6 bases). V was clipped by 0 bases and J by 3 bases, with 10 bases between them. Germline CDR1 and CDR2: SGHRS and YFSETQ. The CDR3 has 14 residues. CDR3 in DNA: TGCGCCAGCAGCTTGGGAGGACAGAACTACGAGCAGTACTTC. It specifies CASSLGGQNYEQYF.

The chain is built from TRBV2 and TRBJ2-7; 10 nucleotides line up with TRBD1. CDR1 SNHLY and CDR2 FYNNEI come from the germline V gene. The CDR3 covers 14 residues. Germline trimming cut 5 bases from V and 1 base from J; bases unmatched to any gene: 2. The CDR3 bases are TGTGCCAGCAGTCGACAGGGGGCGTCCTACGAGCAGTACTTC. The encoded protein is CASSRQGASYEQYF. Using reference TRBV2 and TRBJ2-7 for the parts outside the CDR3, the full variable domain is EPEVTQTPSHQVTQMGQEVILRCVPISNHLYFYWYRQILGQKVEFLVSFYNNEISEKSEIFDDQFSVERPDGSNFTLKIRSTKLEDSAMYFCASSRQGASYEQYFGPGTRLTVT.

The rearrangement links TRBV29-1 to TRBJ1-1; tentative D call: TRBD1 (6 bases). The CDR3 sequence is 13 residues long. V was pared by 6 bases and J by 0 bases, with 11 bases between. Germline CDR1 reads SQVTM; CDR2 reads ANQGSEA. The CDR3 loop reads CSVTGTLNTEAFF. CDR3 bases: TGCAGCGTAACCGGGACACTGAACACTGAAGCTTTCTTT. Together with reference TRBV29-1 and TRBJ1-1, the CDR3 gives the full variable domain: SAVISQKPSRDICQRGTSLTIQCQVDSQVTMMFWYRQQPGQSLTLIATANQGSEATYESGFVIDKFPISRPNLTFSTLTVSNMSPEDSSIYLCSVTGTLNTEAFFGQGTRLTVV.

A few counts support this clone. V gene TRBV28 combines with J gene TRBJ2-7, with TRBD1 matching 7 bases. Germline V gene lookup returns CDR1 MDHEN and CDR2 SYDVKM. CDR3 size: 14 residues. V lost 6 bases to trimming and J lost 2 bases; unmatched junction nucleotides: 7. The CDR3 DNA sequence: TGTGCCAGCAGCCCAGGTGGGACAGCCTACGAGCAGTACTTC. Amino acid sequence: CASSPGGTAYEQYF.

This clone was seen a handful of times. This chain uses TRBV5-1 with TRBJ1-2; D not certain. The CDR3 spans 15 residues. The V end was cut by 5 bases, the J end by 7 bases, with 21 bases between. Looked up from germline, CDR1 is SGHRS and CDR2 is YFSETQ. The CDR3 nucleotides read TGCGCCAGCAGTGAGGATGGGTTTGGGTCGTCTGGCTACACCTTC. It encodes CASSEDGFGSSGYTF. The full variable domain, completed using reference TRBV5-1 and TRBJ1-2, is KAGVTQTPRYLIKTRGQQVTLSCSPISGHRSVSWYQQTPGQGLQFLFEYFSETQRNKGNFPGRFSGRQFSNSRSEMNVSTLELGDSALYLCASSEDGFGSSGYTFGSGTRLTVV.

J is TRBJ2-5 and V is TRBV9, with D possibly being TRBD2 (7 bases). CDR1 and CDR2 (germline): SGDLS, YYNGEE. The CDR3 extends over 15 amino acids. Trimming removed 3 bases from V and 1 base from J, with 13 bases in between. Here the CDR3 reads CASSGGGALQETQYF. In DNA form, the CDR3 reads TGTGCCAGCAGCGGAGGGGGGGCTCTCCAAGAGACCCAGTACTTC.

The rearrangement links TRBV27 to TRBJ1-2, with 7 positions matching TRBD1. The CDR3 length is 16 residues. V was clipped by 3 bases and J by 3 bases; unmatched bases: 10. Germline lookup yields CDR1 MNHEY and CDR2 SMNVEV (reference sequence). CDR3 residues: CASSFHRGGKDYGYTF. As DNA, the CDR3 is TGTGCCAGCAGTTTCCACAGGGGCGGAAAGGACTATGGCTACACCTTC.

This clone was found once. The V call is TRBV4-1, the J call TRBJ1-5; 10 bases align to TRBD1. This CDR3 region has 21 residues. Germline loops: CDR1 MGHRA, CDR2 YSYEKL. Trimming cost V 0 bases and J 2 bases; bases outside gene matches: 16. CDR3 residues: CASSQEPPGTGAPWGNQPQHF. CDR3 DNA sequence: TGCGCCAGCAGCCAAGAACCTCCCGGGACAGGGGCGCCGTGGGGCAATCAGCCCCAGCATTTT.

The rearrangement uses TRBV28 and TRBJ1-6, with 7 bases fitting TRBD1. J was trimmed by 2 bases and V by 2 bases; bases with no gene match: 24. The CDR3 extends over 23 amino acids. Per the germline V gene, CDR1 is MDHEN and CDR2 is SYDVKM. The CDR3 DNA is TGTGCCAGCAGTTTACCCCCTCGACAGGGACCCGTATACGGTAGGCCCTATAATTCACCCCTCCACTTT. Translated: CASSLPPRQGPVYGRPYNSPLHF.

V usage is TRBV30 and J usage is TRBJ2-7; TRBD1 might be the D (6 bases). Germline V gene lookup returns CDR1 GTSNPN and CDR2 SVGIG (reference sequence). Trimming took off 6 bases at V and 4 bases at J, with 13 bases between the two ends. This CDR3 contains 12 residues. The CDR3 DNA follows: TGTGCCTGTGCGGCAGGGGTGTACGAGCAGTACTTC. Translating it yields CACAAGVYEQYF.

The V gene is TRBV5-1, the J gene TRBJ2-1; 11 positions match TRBD1. This CDR3 is 17 amino acids long. V lost 4 bases, J lost 4 bases, and 10 bases stayed unmatched. Germline lookup yields CDR1 SGHRS and CDR2 YFSETQ. CDR3 nucleotides: TGCGCCAGCAGCGGTACAGCTGGACAGGGGGCTTACAATGAGCAGTTCTTC. The encoded protein is CASSGTAGQGAYNEQFF.

This rearrangement joins TRBV14 to TRBJ1-2, with TRBD1 identical over 8 bases. V lost 4 bases to trimming and J lost 7 bases; unmatched junction nucleotides: 11. The CDR3 runs to 15 residues. Germline assignment: CDR1 SGHDN and CDR2 FVKESK. CDR3 loop: CASSPGAGGRGGYTF. In nucleotides, the CDR3 is TGTGCCAGCAGCCCGGGGGCAGGGGGCAGGGGTGGCTACACCTTC.

The V and J genes are TRBV9 and TRBJ2-1; 8 nucleotides align to TRBD2. V was pared by 2 bases and J by 8 bases, with 9 bases of the junction left unmatched. The length of the CDR3 is 15 residues. Germline CDR1 is SGDLS and CDR2 is YYNGEE. CDR3 nucleotide sequence: TGTGCCAGCAGCGTTGCTAGCGGGCGTTCAGATGAGCAGTTCTTC. It specifies CASSVASGRSDEQFF.

The CDR3 loop is CASSPGKVSYEQYF. In DNA, the CDR3 is TGCGCCAGCAGCCCCGGGAAGGTTTCCTACGAGCAGTACTTC. The gene calls are TRBV4-3 and TRBJ2-7, with a weak D call TRBD2 (5 bases). Germline-derived CDR1 and CDR2 are LGHNA and YSLEER. CDR3 size: 14 residues. V dropped 4 bases and J dropped 1 base, with 11 bases sitting between them.

The V gene is TRBV5-1, the J gene TRBJ1-2; maybe TRBD1 (5 bases). The germline CDR1 and CDR2 sequences are SGHRS and YFSETQ. The CDR3 is made up of 18 amino acids. The V end lost 0 bases, the J end lost 3 bases, and 21 bases lay between the germline ends. The CDR3 reads CASSLATKSQGTDYGYTF. The CDR3 bases are TGCGCCAGCAGCTTGGCCACTAAGTCCCAGGGTACGGACTATGGCTACACCTTC.

This chain joins TRBV13 and TRBJ2-7; 8 bases line up with TRBD1. There are 14 residues in the CDR3. Trimming took 5 bases from V and 4 from J; bases not matched to a gene: 7. Germline V gene lookup returns CDR1 PRHDT and CDR2 FYEKMQ (reference sequence). The CDR3 sequence: CASSITGGTYEQYF. CDR3 DNA sequence: TGTGCCAGCAGCATAACAGGGGGAACGTACGAGCAGTACTTC.